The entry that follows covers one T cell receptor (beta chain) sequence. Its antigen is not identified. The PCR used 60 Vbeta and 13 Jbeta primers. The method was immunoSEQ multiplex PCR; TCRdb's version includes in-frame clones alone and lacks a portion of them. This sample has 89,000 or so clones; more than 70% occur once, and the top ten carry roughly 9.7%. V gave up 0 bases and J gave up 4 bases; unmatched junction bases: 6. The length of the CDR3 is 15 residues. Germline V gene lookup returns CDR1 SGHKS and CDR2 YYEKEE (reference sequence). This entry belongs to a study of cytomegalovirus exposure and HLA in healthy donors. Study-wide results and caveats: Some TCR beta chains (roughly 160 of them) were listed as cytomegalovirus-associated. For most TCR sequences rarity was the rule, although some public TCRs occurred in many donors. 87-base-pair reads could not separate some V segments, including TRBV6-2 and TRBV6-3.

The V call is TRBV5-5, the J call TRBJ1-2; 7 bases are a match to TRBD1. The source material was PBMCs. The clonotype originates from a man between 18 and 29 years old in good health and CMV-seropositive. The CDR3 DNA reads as TGTGCCAGCAGCTTGGAGGGACAGAGCTCCTATGGCTACACCTTC. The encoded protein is CASSLEGQSSYGYTF.